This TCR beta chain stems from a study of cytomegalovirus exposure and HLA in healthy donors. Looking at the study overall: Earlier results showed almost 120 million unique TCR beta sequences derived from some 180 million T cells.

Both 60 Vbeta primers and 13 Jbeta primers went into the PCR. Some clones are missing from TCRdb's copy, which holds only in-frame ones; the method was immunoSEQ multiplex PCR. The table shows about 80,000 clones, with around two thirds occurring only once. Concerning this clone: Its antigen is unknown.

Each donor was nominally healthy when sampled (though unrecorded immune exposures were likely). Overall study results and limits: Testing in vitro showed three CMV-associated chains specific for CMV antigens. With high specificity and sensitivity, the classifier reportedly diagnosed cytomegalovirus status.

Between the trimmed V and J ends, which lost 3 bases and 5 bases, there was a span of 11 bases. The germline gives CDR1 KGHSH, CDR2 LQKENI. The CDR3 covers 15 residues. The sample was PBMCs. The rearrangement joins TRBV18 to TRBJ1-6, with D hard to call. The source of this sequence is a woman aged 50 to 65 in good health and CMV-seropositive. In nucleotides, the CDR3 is TGTGCCAGCTCACCTCAACAGAGAAATAATTCACCCCTCCACTTT. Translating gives CASSPQQRNNSPLHF.